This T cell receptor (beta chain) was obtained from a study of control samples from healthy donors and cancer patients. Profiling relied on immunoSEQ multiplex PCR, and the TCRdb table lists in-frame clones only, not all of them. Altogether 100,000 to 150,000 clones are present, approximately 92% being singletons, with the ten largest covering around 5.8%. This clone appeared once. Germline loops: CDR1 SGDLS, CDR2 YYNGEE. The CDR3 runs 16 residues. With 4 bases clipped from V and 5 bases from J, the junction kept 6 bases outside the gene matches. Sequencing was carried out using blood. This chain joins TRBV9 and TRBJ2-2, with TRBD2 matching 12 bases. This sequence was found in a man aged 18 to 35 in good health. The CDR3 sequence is CASSSGTSGFTGELFF. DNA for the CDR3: TGTGCCAGCAGCTCAGGGACTAGCGGGTTTACCGGGGAGCTGTTTTTT.